This passage covers 29 T cell receptor beta chains from one sample sequenced in a study of T cells in Graves' hyperthyroidism and ophthalmopathy. TCR beta CDR3 regions were amplified from RNA transcripts. First-round RT-PCR of the TCR CDR3 relied on the HTBI primer set. TCRdb re-called the multiplex PCR reads through MiXCR, storing one row per CDR3 protein. The sample holds fewer than 550,000 distinct CDR3 sequences; approximately 25% are singletons and the top ten take about 11%. Sequencing used blood. The source is a woman between 25 and 40 years old with Graves' ophthalmopathy.

This clonotype was seen ten or more times. The V call is TRBV6-5, the J call TRBJ1-2, with D hard to call. The length of the CDR3 is 12 residues. Germline V gene sequence: CDR1 MNHEY, CDR2 SVGAGI. Deletions cut 8 bases from V and 4 bases from J, with 11 bases between. CDR3 protein: CASRPSGYGYTF. CDR3 DNA: TGTGCCAGCCGCCCCAGCGGCTATGGCTACACCTTC.

The chain is built from TRBV20-1 and TRBJ2-7; TRBD1 matches 7 bases. Per the germline V gene, CDR1 is DFQATT and CDR2 is SNEGSKA (reference sequence). Trimming cost V 4 bases and J 1 base; bases outside gene matches: 7. CDR3 length: 14 residues. CDR3: CSATLPGQSYEQYF. The CDR3 DNA sequence: TGCAGTGCTACTCTCCCGGGACAGTCCTACGAGCAGTACTTC.

This chain uses TRBV6-1 with TRBJ2-5; TRBD1 aligns across 8 bases. CDR1 is MNHNS and CDR2 is SASEGT in the germline V gene. The CDR3 spans 16 residues. The junction had 10 bases not matched to a gene; V was cut back by 6 bases and J by 1 base. CDR3 residues: CASSPPGQGVQETQYF. The CDR3 bases are TGTGCCAGCAGCCCCCCCGGACAGGGTGTCCAAGAGACCCAGTACTTC.

This clonotype was detected once. The junction departs from germline at one end; a sequencing error may be responsible. The chain carries TRBV6-2 or TRBV6-3 and TRBJ1-1, with a tentative D call TRBD1 (5 bases). Germline lookup yields CDR1 MNHEY and CDR2 SVGEGT. CDR3 size: 18 residues. The CDR3 sequence: CASSFEISRGNGNTGAFF. The CDR3, as DNA: TGTGCCAGCAGTTTTGAGATCTCTAGGGGTAACGGGAACACTGGAGCTTTCTTC.

This clonotype showed up many times. This CDR3 is missing its conserved last phenylalanine or tryptophan, likely due to a read error. The rearrangement joins TRBV6-4 to TRBJ1-2, with TRBD1 as a possible D gene (6 bases). V lost 3 bases, J lost 4 bases, and 15 bases lay in between. Looked up from germline, CDR1 is MRHNA and CDR2 is SNTAGT. CDR3 length equals 15 residues. This CDR3 reads CASSDGSWGPYGYTL. As DNA, the CDR3 is TGTGCCAGCAGTGATGGGAGTTGGGGGCCCTATGGCTACACCCTC.

At least ten counts were recorded for this clonotype. The V call is TRBV12-3 or TRBV12-4, the J call TRBJ1-5; unclear D gene. V lost 5 bases and J lost 4, with 12 bases in between. The CDR3 is 14 residues long. The CDR3 sequence: CASSGVGRNQPQHF. The CDR3 DNA sequence: TGTGCCAGCAGTGGGGTAGGGAGGAATCAGCCCCAGCATTTT.

This clonotype was recorded many times. The J gene is TRBJ1-1, the V gene TRBV2; D might be TRBD1 (6 bases). Trimming removed 10 bases from V and 5 bases from J, with 20 bases in between. CDR3 size: 14 residues. CDR1 is SNHLY, CDR2 FYNNEI, per germline. CDR3 DNA sequence: TGTGCCATGGGGGCAGGGGCGGGTAGGACTGAAGCTTTCTTT. Its translation: CAMGAGAGRTEAFF.

In its sample, this clonotype was seen many times. This rearrangement joins TRBV12-3 or TRBV12-4 to TRBJ1-5; 9 bases are a match to TRBD1. This CDR3 spans 14 amino acids. With 7 bases clipped from V and 4 bases from J, the junction kept 5 bases outside the gene matches. The chain's CDR3 is CASMRTGDNQPQHF. The CDR3, as DNA: TGTGCCAGCATGAGGACAGGGGATAATCAGCCCCAGCATTTT.

This clonotype was recorded a few times. The chain links TRBV27 to TRBJ2-2; tentatively, D is TRBD1 (5 bases). Per the germline V gene, CDR1 is MNHEY and CDR2 is SMNVEV (reference sequence). V lost 5 bases to trimming and J lost 5 bases, with 12 bases between them. The CDR3 consists of 14 residues. The CDR3 reads CASSPTGPTGELFF. The CDR3, as DNA: TGTGCCAGCAGTCCCACAGGACCAACCGGGGAGCTGTTTTTT.

The V gene is TRBV6-1, the J gene TRBJ1-1; 9 bases match TRBD1. The V gene end was trimmed by 5 bases and the J gene end by 5 bases; junction bases not matched to a gene: 6. The CDR3 covers 14 residues. Germline V CDR1 and CDR2: MNHNS, SASEGT. The CDR3 coding sequence is TGTGCCAGCAGTAGACAGGGGGTAGAAACTGAAGCTTTCTTT. Translating gives CASSRQGVETEAFF.

This clonotype has ten or more counts. The rearrangement joins TRBV30 to TRBJ2-7, with TRBD2 as a possible D gene (6 bases). CDR1 and CDR2 from the germline V gene are GTSNPN and SVGIG (reference sequence). CDR3 size: 11 residues. Trimming removed 6 bases from V and 4 bases from J, with 10 bases in between. CDR3 DNA sequence: TGTGCCTGTGTAGGAGGGTACGAGCAGTACTTC. It is translated as CACVGGYEQYF.

The chain employs TRBV6-1 and TRBJ2-7; TRBD1 agrees at 7 bases. J gave up 2 bases and V 4 bases, and 5 bases lay outside the gene matches. The CDR3 totals 14 residues. The germline CDR1 and CDR2 sequences are MNHNS and SASEGT. The CDR3: CASSGQGTAYEQYF. CDR3 bases: TGTGCCAGCAGTGGACAAGGGACAGCCTACGAGCAGTACTTC.

The sample holds a few counts of this clonotype. Sequence at one end of the junction differs from germline and may be a read error. The CDR3 nucleotides read TGTGCCAGTCGGAATAGCAGGGGGCAAGGTGAAACTTTCTTT. It translates to CASRNSRGQGETFF. This chain links TRBV19 with TRBJ1-1, with 8 bases that match TRBD1. The germline V gene has CDR1 LNHDA and CDR2 SQIVND (reference sequence). This CDR3 is 14 amino acids long.

This clonotype was observed a few times. The CDR3 loop reads CASSFVGIGNQPQHF. For the CDR3, the DNA is TGTGCCAGCAGTTTTGTGGGTATTGGTAATCAGCCCCAGCATTTT. J is TRBJ1-5 and V is TRBV12-3 or TRBV12-4; no reliable D call. V was trimmed by 3 bases and J by 4 bases, leaving 13 bases between them. CDR3 size: 15 residues.

This clonotype occurred many times. J is TRBJ1-2 and V is TRBV20-1, with D possibly TRBD1 on 6 matching bases. The CDR3 is 13 amino acids. Between the trimmed V and J ends, which lost 3 bases and 5 bases, there was a span of 13 bases. Germline V lookup: CDR1 DFQATT, CDR2 SNEGSKA (reference sequence). CDR3 sequence reads: CSASVWDTYGYTF. The CDR3 coding sequence is TGCAGTGCTAGTGTTTGGGACACATATGGCTACACCTTC.

This clonotype has more than one count but fewer than ten. V usage is TRBV10-3 and J usage is TRBJ2-5; 12 bases match TRBD2. CDR1 and CDR2 from the germline V gene are ENHRY and SYGVKD. The CDR3 runs to 15 residues. Trimming removed 5 bases from V and 5 bases from J; junction bases left unmatched: 6. In DNA, the CDR3 is TGTGCCATCAGTCCTAGCGGGAGGGCCGGGGAGACCCAGTACTTC. This sequence encodes CAISPSGRAGETQYF.

The chain carries TRBV11-2 and TRBJ2-7, with D hard to call. Looked up from germline, CDR1 is SGHAT and CDR2 is FQNNGV. The V gene lost 6 bases and the J gene lost 0 bases, with 9 bases spanning the gap. CDR3 size: 13 residues. The DNA for the CDR3 is TGTGCCAGCAGGACACTTTCCTCCTACGAGCAGTACTTC. Its protein is CASRTLSSYEQYF.

The V gene is TRBV18, the J gene TRBJ2-1; 8 nucleotides align to TRBD1. The V and J ends lost 6 bases and 2 bases, in that order; junction bases with no gene match: 9. CDR1 KGHSH and CDR2 LQKENI come from the germline V gene. This CDR3 contains 16 residues. The CDR3 DNA sequence: TGTGCCAGCTCTCAAGCCCGGGACAGGACCTACAATGAGCAGTTCTTC. Protein sequence: CASSQARDRTYNEQFF. Variable domain in full (rest from reference TRBV18 and TRBJ2-1): NAGVMQNPRHLVRRRGQEARLRCSPMKGHSHVYWYRQLPEEGLKFMVYLQKENIIDESGMPKERFSAEFPKEGPSILRIQQVVRGDSAAYFCASSQARDRTYNEQFFGPGTRLTVL.

This clonotype came up a few times. The gene calls are TRBV5-1 and TRBJ1-6, with D hard to call. V lost 4 bases to trimming and J lost 5 bases, with 7 bases between them. The germline V gene encodes CDR1 SGHRS and CDR2 YFSETQ. The CDR3 has 13 residues. The CDR3 bases are TGCGCCAGCAGCCCCCGGAATAATTCACCCCTCCACTTT. It yields the protein CASSPRNNSPLHF.

This clonotype was seen repeatedly, ten times or more. This chain connects TRBV29-1 to TRBJ1-1; D perhaps matches TRBD1 (5 bases). The length of the CDR3 is 14 residues. Deletions cut 2 bases from V and 5 bases from J, with 15 bases between. Germline V CDR1 and CDR2: SQVTM, ANQGSEA. CDR3 sequence: CSVELWGRKTEAFF. The CDR3 nucleotides are TGCAGCGTTGAACTCTGGGGGAGGAAAACTGAAGCTTTCTTT. The full variable domain, its missing parts supplied by reference TRBV29-1 and TRBJ1-1, is SAVISQKPSRDICQRGTSLTIQCQVDSQVTMMFWYRQQPGQSLTLIATANQGSEATYESGFVIDKFPISRPNLTFSTLTVSNMSPEDSSIYLCSVELWGRKTEAFFGQGTRLTVV.

This clonotype was observed at least ten times. The rearrangement uses TRBV29-1 and TRBJ2-7; a weak D match, TRBD1 (6 bases). Trimming removed 7 bases at V and 4 bases at J, with 11 bases between. Germline V gene sequence: CDR1 SQVTM, CDR2 ANQGSEA. The CDR3 sequence is 11 residues long. The DNA for the CDR3 is TGCAGCGCCGAAACAGGGTACGAGCAGTACTTC. It encodes CSAETGYEQYF.

This clonotype was observed many times. The CDR3 region is CASSFSPVPNYGYTF. CDR3 DNA: TGTGCCAGCAGTTTTAGTCCTGTTCCTAACTATGGCTACACCTTC. The chain has TRBV27 and TRBJ1-2, with D unresolved. Germline V CDR1 and CDR2: MNHEY, SMNVEV (reference sequence). V was pared by 3 bases and J by 0 bases, with 11 bases between. The CDR3 has 15 residues.

This clonotype came up many times. The chain has TRBV12-3 or TRBV12-4 and TRBJ2-2, with D perhaps being TRBD1 or TRBD2 (6 bases each). This CDR3 contains 15 residues. V was pared by 1 base and J by 6 bases, with 12 bases between. In DNA, the CDR3 is TGTGCCAGCAGTTTAGTGTCAGGGGAGGCCGGGGAGCTGTTTTTT. Protein sequence: CASSLVSGEAGELFF.

This clonotype was detected only a few times. This CDR3 reads CASSVDSSQPQHF. The CDR3 DNA reads as TGTGCCAGCAGCGTAGACAGTTCGCAGCCCCAGCATTTT. The chain links TRBV9 to TRBJ1-5; D remains ambiguous. CDR1 is SGDLS, CDR2 YYNGEE, per germline. With 0 bases removed from V and 7 bases from J, the gap between germline ends came to 8 bases. The CDR3 loop spans 13 amino acids.

V usage is TRBV29-1 and J usage is TRBJ2-5; 8 bases line up with TRBD2. The CDR3 is 15 residues long. V shed 0 bases, J shed 5 bases, and the junction held 8 bases outside the gene matches. Germline-derived CDR1 and CDR2 are SQVTM and ANQGSEA. CDR3 loop: CSVEDLSGGRETQYF. As DNA, the CDR3 is TGCAGCGTTGAAGATCTCTCGGGGGGGAGGGAGACCCAGTACTTC.

Ten or more counts support this clonotype. The rearrangement uses TRBV5-1 and TRBJ2-7, with TRBD1 matching over 9 bases. This CDR3 is 15 amino acids long. The J segment lost 4 bases and the V segment lost 3 bases, leaving 8 bases of the junction unmatched. Germline V gives CDR1 SGHRS, CDR2 YFSETQ. As DNA, the CDR3 is TGCGCCAGCAGCTACGCCGGGACAGGGCTATACGAGCAGTACTTC. Translated, it gives CASSYAGTGLYEQYF.

This clonotype was observed many times. The rearrangement links TRBV6-1 to TRBJ2-7, with unresolved D. This CDR3 is 14 amino acids long. The germline V gene has CDR1 MNHNS and CDR2 SASEGT. Between the trimmed V and J ends, which lost 1 base and 0 bases, there was a span of 7 bases. The DNA for the CDR3 is TGTGCCAGCAGTGAAGGACCACTCTCCTACGAGCAGTACTTC. The encoded protein is CASSEGPLSYEQYF.

At least ten counts were recorded for this clonotype. The V call is TRBV9, the J call TRBJ1-5; D is possibly TRBD1 (5 bases). V lost 0 bases and J lost 6, with 7 bases in between. Germline CDR1 is SGDLS and CDR2 is YYNGEE. The length of the CDR3 is 13 residues. Here the CDR3 reads CASSVAGGQPQHF. The CDR3, as DNA: TGTGCCAGCAGCGTAGCCGGGGGTCAGCCCCAGCATTTT.

This clonotype was counted many times. The V gene is TRBV19, the J gene TRBJ2-6, with a possible D match to TRBD1 (7 bases). V lost 6 bases, J lost 4 bases, and 16 bases lay in between. The germline gives CDR1 LNHDA, CDR2 SQIVND (reference sequence). There are 16 residues in the CDR3. CDR3 protein: CASRKEGAPGANVLTF. CDR3 bases: TGTGCCAGTAGAAAGGAGGGGGCGCCGGGGGCCAACGTCCTGACTTTC.